The entry that follows covers one T cell receptor (beta chain) sequence. Germline V gene lookup returns CDR1 SGHDN and CDR2 FVKESK. This CDR3 spans 15 amino acids. V was pared by 4 bases and J by 5 bases, with 15 bases between. RNA in amounts of roughly 0.45 to 1 ug was reverse transcribed with random hexamers. TCRdb re-derived calls from the immunoSEQ multiplex PCR reads in MiXCR, one entry per CDR3 protein. The sample has hundreds of thousands of distinct CDR3 sequences; roughly 90% are singletons. This specimen belongs to a study of CD8 T cells in Susac syndrome. This clonotype was obtained from a human donor with multiple sclerosis. The V gene is TRBV14, the J gene TRBJ2-1, with D unresolved. The specimen sequenced was CD8+ T cells from PBMCs. Here the CDR3 DNA reads TGTGCCAGCAGCCCCCACTCGGCTGGGGACAATGAGCAGTTCTTC. It specifies CASSPHSAGDNEQFF.